This TCR beta chain is from a study of cytomegalovirus exposure and HLA in healthy donors. A remark on this clone: Its target is unknown.

The PCR was carried out with 60 Vbeta primers and 13 Jbeta primers. Assay: immunoSEQ multiplex PCR; the TCRdb copy retains only in-frame clones and omits some. The data hold 89,000 or so clones, with about 81% observed a single time. Healthy bone marrow donors made up the donor group. Overall study results and limits: Reports described diagnosis of cytomegalovirus status by the classifier as highly specific and sensitive. Researchers counted roughly 150 TCR beta chains as cytomegalovirus-associated. Whilst most TCR sequences proved rare, a subset of public TCRs occurred across many donors.

The CDR3 runs to 16 residues. Germline V CDR1 and CDR2: SNHLY, FYNNEI. The V segment lost 7 bases and the J segment 2 bases; nucleotides outside the gene matches: 10. Sequenced sample: PBMCs. The origin of this receptor is a man aged 18 to 35 in good health and CMV-seropositive. The chain links TRBV2 to TRBJ2-3, with 9 bases matching TRBD1. CDR3 sequence: CASTRGQGPHTDTQYF. The CDR3 nucleotides read TGTGCCAGCACCCGGGGACAGGGACCACACACAGATACGCAGTATTTT.